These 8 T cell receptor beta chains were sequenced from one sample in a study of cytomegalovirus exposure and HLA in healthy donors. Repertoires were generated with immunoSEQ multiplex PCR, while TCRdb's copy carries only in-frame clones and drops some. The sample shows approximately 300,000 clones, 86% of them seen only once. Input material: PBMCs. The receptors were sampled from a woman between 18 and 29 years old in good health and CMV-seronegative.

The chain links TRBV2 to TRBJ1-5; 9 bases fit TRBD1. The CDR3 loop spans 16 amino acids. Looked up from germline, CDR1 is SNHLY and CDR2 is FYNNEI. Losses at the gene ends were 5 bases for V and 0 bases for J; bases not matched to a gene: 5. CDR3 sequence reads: CASSWTGDYSNQPQHF. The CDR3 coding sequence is TGTGCCAGCAGTTGGACAGGGGATTATAGCAATCAGCCCCAGCATTTT.

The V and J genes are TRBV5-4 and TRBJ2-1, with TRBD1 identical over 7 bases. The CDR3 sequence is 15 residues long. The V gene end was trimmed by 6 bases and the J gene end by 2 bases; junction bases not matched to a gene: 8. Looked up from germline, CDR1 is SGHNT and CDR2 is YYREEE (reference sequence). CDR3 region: CASTPGGVTYNEQFF. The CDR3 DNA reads TGTGCCAGCACTCCAGGGGGAGTAACCTACAATGAGCAGTTCTTC.

The CDR3 here is CASSLGVPGEQYF. The CDR3 DNA reads TGTGCCAGCAGCTTAGGGGTTCCGGGCGAGCAGTACTTC. The chain recombines TRBV7-2 with TRBJ2-7; no definite D call. Germline lookup yields CDR1 SGHTA and CDR2 FQGNSA. Between the trimmed V and J ends, which lost 1 base and 6 bases, there was a span of 10 bases. CDR3 size: 13 residues.

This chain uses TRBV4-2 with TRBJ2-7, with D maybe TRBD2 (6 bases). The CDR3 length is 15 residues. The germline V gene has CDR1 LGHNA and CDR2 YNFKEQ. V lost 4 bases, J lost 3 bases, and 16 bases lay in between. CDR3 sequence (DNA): TGTGCCAGCAGCCCCACGGCGGGGAGCGGCTACGAGCAGTACTTC. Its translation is CASSPTAGSGYEQYF.

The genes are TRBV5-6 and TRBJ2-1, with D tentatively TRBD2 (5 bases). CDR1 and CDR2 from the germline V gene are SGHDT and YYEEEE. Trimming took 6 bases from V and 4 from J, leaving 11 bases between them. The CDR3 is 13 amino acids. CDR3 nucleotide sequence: TGTGCCAGCATTGGTCGGGATTACAATGAGCAGTTCTTC. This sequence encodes CASIGRDYNEQFF.

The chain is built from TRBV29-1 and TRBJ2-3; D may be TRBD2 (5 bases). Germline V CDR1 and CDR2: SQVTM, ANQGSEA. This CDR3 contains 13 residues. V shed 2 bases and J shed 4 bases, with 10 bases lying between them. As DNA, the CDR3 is TGCAGCGTTGAACGTGGGAGTTCAGATACGCAGTATTTT. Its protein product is CSVERGSSDTQYF.

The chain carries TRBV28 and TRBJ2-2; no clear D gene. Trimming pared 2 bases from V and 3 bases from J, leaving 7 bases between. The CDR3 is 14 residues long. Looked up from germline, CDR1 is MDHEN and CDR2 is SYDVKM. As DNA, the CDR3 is TGTGCCAGCAGTTTAGACACCTACACCGGGGAGCTGTTTTTT. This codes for CASSLDTYTGELFF.

This chain's CDR3 is CASSPTSGSVYEQYF. The CDR3 coding sequence is TGTGCCAGCAGCCCTACTAGCGGGAGTGTCTACGAGCAGTACTTC. V is TRBV11-2 and J is TRBJ2-7; 11 nucleotides agree with TRBD2. Germline V CDR1 and CDR2: SGHAT, FQNNGV. The V and J ends lost 5 bases and 3 bases, in that order; junction bases with no gene match: 6. CDR3 length: 15 amino acids. Looking up the rest from reference TRBV11-2 and TRBJ2-7 gives the full variable domain: EAGVAQSPRYKIIEKRQSVAFWCNPISGHATLYWYQQILGQGPKLLIQFQNNGVVDDSQLPKDRFSAERLKGVDSTLKIQPAKLEDSAVYLCASSPTSGSVYEQYFGPGTRLTVT.